Listed below are T cell receptor beta chains from one sample, sequenced in a study of CD8+ T cells in alopecia areata. The data were produced by immunoSEQ multiplex PCR, yet TCRdb's version contains in-frame clones alone and is incomplete. The sample lists some 130,000 clones, 54% occurring once. Specimen: CD8+ T cells sorted from blood, collected at week 4, from a patient treated with tofacitinib. These receptors all stem from a human donor with alopecia areata. CDR3s include the opening cysteine and the closing phenylalanine or tryptophan. Each record gives: D gene, V gene, J gene, clone size, CDR3 protein, CDR3 DNA. A D gene is named only where the DNA matches it firmly. The size field is filled for only some rows; it gives once, few, many or a size class.

>TRBD2|TRBV4-2|TRBJ2-5|many
CASSQKTSGGPETQYF
TGTGCCAGCAGCCAAAAGACTAGCGGGGGGCCGGAGACCCAGTACTTC
>-|TRBV9|TRBJ2-5|-
CASRGIQETQYF
TGTGCCAGCCGGGGGATCCAAGAGACCCAGTACTTC
>-|TRBV27|TRBJ1-5|few
CASSSRAGNQPQHF
TGTGCCAGCAGTTCTAGGGCGGGCAATCAGCCCCAGCATTTT
>-|TRBV29-1|TRBJ2-1|few
CSAFQQGNEQFF
TGCAGCGCATTCCAACAGGGCAATGAGCAGTTCTTC
>-|TRBV29-1|TRBJ2-7|-
CSVALRDTPSYEQYF
TGCAGCGTTGCCCTCCGGGACACTCCTTCCTACGAGCAGTACTTC
>TRBD2|TRBV29-1|TRBJ2-5|-
CSASDLLAEGLETQYF
TGCAGCGCTTCGGACCTACTAGCGGAGGGGCTGGAGACCCAGTACTTC
>-|TRBV7-9|TRBJ1-5|few
CASSLKQGQPQHF
TGTGCCAGCAGCTTAAAACAGGGCCAGCCCCAGCATTTT
>-|TRBV5-6|TRBJ2-1|-
CASSNNVRETYNEQFF
TGTGCCAGCAGCAACAACGTTAGGGAGACCTACAATGAGCAGTTCTTC
>TRBD1|TRBV7-9|TRBJ2-7|few
CASSRPPGQGGYEQYF
TGTGCCAGCAGCCGCCCACCGGGACAGGGCGGCTACGAGCAGTACTTC
>-|TRBV6-5|TRBJ2-7|-
CASSLSDIPTYEQYF
TGTGCCAGCAGTCTCAGCGACATTCCCACTTACGAGCAGTACTTC
>-|TRBV29-1|TRBJ2-1|once
CSVEGGAYNEQFF
TGCAGCGTTGAAGGCGGAGCCTACAATGAGCAGTTCTTC
>-|TRBV18|TRBJ1-1|few
CASSPPRDSKTEAFF
TGTGCCAGCTCACCACCAAGAGACAGTAAAACTGAAGCTTTCTTT
>TRBD2|TRBV27|TRBJ2-7|-
CASSFRLAGGPEQYF
TGTGCCAGCAGTTTCCGACTAGCGGGGGGCCCCGAGCAGTACTTC
>-|TRBV6-6|TRBJ1-6|-
CASKRTDNSPLHF
TGTGCCAGCAAGAGGACAGATAATTCACCCCTCCACTTT
>TRBD1|TRBV7-2|TRBJ1-4|few
CASSSIGGTGAEKLFF
TGTGCCAGCAGCTCTATAGGGGGGACAGGGGCTGAAAAACTGTTTTTT
>-|TRBV5-6|TRBJ1-4|few
CASSLTGPNEKLFF
TGTGCCAGCAGCTTGACAGGGCCTAATGAAAAACTGTTTTTT
>-|TRBV7-9|TRBJ1-1|few
CASSLRGPEAFF
TGTGCCAGCAGCTTAAGGGGACCTGAAGCTTTCTTT
>TRBD1|TRBV7-8|TRBJ1-5|-
CASSLTGGRQPQHF
TGTGCCAGCAGCTTAACAGGGGGCCGACAGCCCCAGCATTTT
>-|TRBV21-1|TRBJ2-4|-
CASIPWSSDRLAKNIQYF
TGTGCCAGCATCCCCTGGTCGTCGGACAGACTAGCCAAAAACATTCAGTACTTC
>-|TRBV30|TRBJ2-7|-
CAWSGGSYEQYF
TGTGCCTGGAGTGGGGGGAGCTACGAGCAGTACTTC
>TRBD2|TRBV29-1|TRBJ2-7|-
CSVVISGGYEQYF
TGCAGCGTTGTGATTAGCGGGGGATACGAGCAGTACTTC
>-|TRBV30|TRBJ2-3|-
CAWSRGSKDTQYF
TGTGCCTGGAGCCGGGGCAGTAAAGATACGCAGTATTTT
>-|TRBV29-1|TRBJ2-3|few
CSVDLGAGTDTQYF
TGCAGCGTTGACCTGGGGGCAGGGACAGATACGCAGTATTTT
>TRBD1|TRBV6-5|TRBJ1-2|-
CASSYPGEGAPVYTF
TGTGCCAGCAGTTACCCCGGGGAGGGGGCGCCTGTCTACACCTTC
>-|TRBV7-9|TRBJ2-7|-
CASSSRTIGYYEQYF
TGTGCCAGCAGCTCCCGGACAATCGGTTACTACGAGCAGTACTTC
>-|TRBV9|TRBJ1-6|-
CASSVGGDSPLHF
TGTGCCAGCAGCGTAGGGGGGGATTCACCCCTCCACTTT
>-|TRBV29-1|TRBJ2-5|-
CSVGGVGQLNQETQYF
TGCAGCGTTGGGGGAGTAGGGCAGCTAAACCAAGAGACCCAGTACTTC
>-|TRBV29-1|TRBJ2-5|few
CSVEDWGAGETQYF
TGCAGCGTTGAAGATTGGGGGGCCGGGGAGACCCAGTACTTC
>-|TRBV5-1|TRBJ1-2|few
CASSLYTGHHYGYTF
TGCGCCAGCAGCTTGTACACGGGACACCACTATGGCTACACCTTC
>TRBD1|TRBV4-1|TRBJ2-7|few
CASSLQGFDEQYF
TGCGCCAGCAGCCTACAGGGGTTCGACGAGCAGTACTTC
>TRBD1|TRBV4-3|TRBJ1-4|-
CASSPMDRVNEKLFF
TGCGCCAGCAGCCCCATGGACAGGGTGAATGAAAAACTGTTTTTT